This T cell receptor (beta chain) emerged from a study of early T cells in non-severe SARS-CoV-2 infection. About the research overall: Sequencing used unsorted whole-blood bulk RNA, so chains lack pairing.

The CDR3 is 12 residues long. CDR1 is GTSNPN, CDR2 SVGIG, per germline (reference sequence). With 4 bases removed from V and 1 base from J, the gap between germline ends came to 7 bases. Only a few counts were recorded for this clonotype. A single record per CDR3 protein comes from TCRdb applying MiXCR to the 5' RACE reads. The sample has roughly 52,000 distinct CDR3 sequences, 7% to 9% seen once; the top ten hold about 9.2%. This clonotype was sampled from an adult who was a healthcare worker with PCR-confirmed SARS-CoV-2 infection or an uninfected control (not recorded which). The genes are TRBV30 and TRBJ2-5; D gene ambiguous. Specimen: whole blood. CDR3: CAWMFGQETQYF. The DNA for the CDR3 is TGTGCCTGGATGTTTGGCCAAGAGACCCAGTACTTC.